This T cell receptor beta chain came from a study of T cells in Graves' hyperthyroidism and ophthalmopathy. Across the whole study: Staff took peripheral blood when the initial diagnosis was made, before any treatment began.

As concerns this clonotype: It may be a read error: a sequence one base away is much more abundant.

V lost 4 bases and J lost 7, with 11 bases in between. The CDR3 length is 12 residues. From germline, CDR1 is SQVTM and CDR2 ANQGSEA. There were TCR beta CDR3 regions amplified from RNA transcripts. The HTBI set primed first-round TCR CDR3 RT-PCR. TCRdb called the multiplex PCR reads again in MiXCR, with one record for every CDR3 protein. The repertoire holds about 500,000 distinct CDR3 sequences, with about 16% as singletons. The J gene is TRBJ2-1, the V gene TRBV29-1; D is tentatively TRBD1 or TRBD2 (5 bases each). Sequencing input: blood. This TCR came from a woman younger than 45 with Graves' ophthalmopathy. This CDR3 is CSVGGARNEQFF. CDR3 coding DNA: TGCAGCGTTGGAGGGGCCCGGAATGAGCAGTTCTTC.